Detailed here is one TCR delta chain. Its antigen is still unknown. There are no base qualities to consult, and no much larger clone falls within one base. This sample was taken from a study of human gamma delta and Vdelta1 T cells listed by TCRdb under 2018. For context, the study as a whole: The study investigated Delta One T cells, Vd1+ gamma-delta T cells, as cytotoxic effectors against acute myeloid leukemia. What the research found in general, with its limitations: Polyclonality and broad cytotoxic targeting of acute myeloid leukemia were reported for Delta One T cells.

The library relied on PCR. Sequencing was performed on an Illumina MiSeq. TCRdb called clones from the public reads with CATT, and repeated DNA sequences were later combined into one row. This sample comprises 13,000 or so delta-chain clones, roughly 45% of them detected only once. The leading ten clones occupy 1.5% of the sample. CDR1 and CDR2 are read off the germline V gene as TSWWSYY and QGS. The cysteine opens and the phenylalanine closes a CDR3 of 20 amino acids. This entry keeps only the CDR3 DNA: 60 bases, framed from base 1. Trimming removed 3 bases from V and 11 bases from J; the gene matches leave 25 bases unexplained.

The sequencing sample was made of Vdelta1 gamma-delta T cells from blood grown in culture (DOT cells). According to the study, the label for this sample's cell subset or site signals: Delta One T cells, in vitro expanded/differentiated Vd1+ gamma-delta T cells. The chain was built from TRDV1 and TRDJ1, with 12 central nucleotides matching TRDD3. This clonotype was sampled from a human donor in good health. The CDR3 region has the sequence CALGDHHFLQKDWGIQDLIF. The DNA sequence is as follows: TGTGCTCTTGGGGACCACCACTTCCTCCAGAAGGACTGGGGGATACAGGATCTCATCTTT.